A selection of T cell receptor beta chains follows, all from one sample in a study of CD8 T cells in ankylosing spondylitis. TCRdb re-called the 5' RACE reads through MiXCR, storing one row per CDR3 protein. The sample yields hundreds of thousands of distinct CDR3 sequences, about 12% seen once. The specimen sequenced was blood, either unsorted or a sorted T cell fraction (not recorded which). These receptors originate from a male donor with ankylosing spondylitis. CDR3s include the opening cysteine and the closing phenylalanine or tryptophan. A D gene is named only where the DNA matches it firmly. Size is stated for part of the rows, as once, few or many counts, or as a class when the clone is expanded.

V gene	clone size	J gene	D gene	CDR3 protein	CDR3 DNA
TRBV20-1	many	TRBJ2-3	.	CSARVRTGGDTQYF	TGCAGTGCTAGAGTTCGTACGGGCGGGGATACGCAGTATTTT
TRBV7-2	.	TRBJ2-3	.	CASSRNSGSTDTQYF	TGTGCCAGCAGCCGGAACAGTGGAAGCACAGATACGCAGTATTTT
TRBV7-2	many	TRBJ2-3	.	CASSSIYGGKRTQYF	TGTGCCAGCAGCTCCATATATGGGGGAAAGCGAACGCAGTATTTT
TRBV10-3	.	TRBJ2-7	TRBD1	CAISSTAGTGGAGKYF	TGTGCCATCAGTTCCACAGCCGGGACAGGGGGCGCCGGGAAGTACTTC
TRBV5-1	few	TRBJ2-1	TRBD2	CASSLVAGVRKRPYNEQFF	TGCGCCAGCAGCTTGGTGGCGGGAGTACGAAAAAGGCCCTACAATGAGCAGTTCTTC
TRBV20-1	.	TRBJ2-1	TRBD2	CSARISERGVNEQFF	TGCAGTGCCCGTATTAGTGAGCGGGGGGTGAATGAGCAGTTCTTC
TRBV7-8	.	TRBJ2-3	TRBD2	CASSQLGLAGGPWDTDTQYF	TGTGCCAGCAGCCAGCTGGGACTAGCGGGAGGGCCTTGGGACACAGATACGCAGTATTTT
TRBV20-1	.	TRBJ2-1	TRBD2	CSATDRGDEQFF	TGCAGTGCCACGGACCGGGGGGATGAGCAGTTCTTC
TRBV4-2	.	TRBJ2-1	.	CASSQDERGTYNEQFF	TGTGCCAGCAGCCAAGATGAACGGGGGACTTACAATGAGCAGTTCTTC
TRBV6-5	many	TRBJ1-1	TRBD1	CASSYLGQGSTEAFF	TGTGCCAGCAGTTACTTGGGACAGGGGAGCACTGAAGCTTTCTTT
TRBV5-5	many	TRBJ2-2	TRBD1	CASSFDRAFYTGELFF	TGTGCCAGCAGCTTTGACAGGGCGTTTTACACCGGGGAGCTGTTTTTT
TRBV6-1	.	TRBJ2-7	TRBD1	CASSIPLGDREDEQYF	TGTGCCAGCAGTATCCCGCTTGGGGACAGGGAGGACGAGCAGTACTTC
TRBV29-1	many	TRBJ1-1	.	CSVEHNRYLRSTEAFF	TGCAGCGTTGAACATAACCGGTATCTGAGGTCCACTGAAGCTTTCTTT
TRBV7-9	many	TRBJ2-7	.	CASSSDLIPVYEQYF	TGTGCCAGCAGCTCCGACCTCATCCCCGTCTACGAGCAGTACTTC
TRBV5-1	many	TRBJ2-7	.	CASSLGVSSYEQYF	TGCGCCAGCAGCTTGGGCGTCAGTTCCTACGAGCAGTACTTC
TRBV7-9	.	TRBJ1-1	.	CASSFLSGPNTEAFF	TGTGCCAGCAGCTTCCTTTCCGGACCGAACACTGAAGCTTTCTTT
TRBV7-3	.	TRBJ1-2	.	CASSLTAAGDGYTF	TGTGCCAGCAGCTTAACAGCCGCCGGGGATGGCTACACCTTC
TRBV5-1	few	TRBJ1-6	.	CASSLSPDTSNSPLHF	TGCGCCAGCAGCTTGTCGCCGGACACGAGTAATTCACCCCTCCACTTT
TRBV28	.	TRBJ1-5	.	CASSLSDIAWQPQHF	TGTGCCAGCAGTTTATCGGACATAGCGTGGCAGCCCCAGCATTTT
TRBV5-5	many	TRBJ1-1	TRBD1	CASSPMGQGNTEAFF	TGTGCCAGCAGCCCCATGGGACAGGGTAACACTGAAGCTTTCTTT
TRBV20-1	.	TRBJ2-1	TRBD1	CSAKRDRGDEQFF	TGCAGTGCTAAGAGAGACAGGGGAGATGAGCAGTTCTTC
TRBV7-2	few	TRBJ2-2	.	CASSSGFQQTDTGELFF	TGTGCCAGCAGCTCCGGTTTTCAGCAGACGGACACCGGGGAGCTGTTTTTT
TRBV4-2	many	TRBJ1-5	TRBD1	CASSHSGDRVNQPQHF	TGTGCCAGCAGCCACTCCGGGGACAGGGTAAATCAGCCCCAGCATTTT
TRBV4-2	few	TRBJ1-1	.	CASSQDRAIGAFF	TGTGCCAGCAGCCAAGATCGGGCGATTGGAGCTTTCTTT
TRBV7-9	.	TRBJ1-1	TRBD1	CASSSPDRGHTEAFF	TGTGCCAGCAGCTCTCCGGACAGGGGGCACACTGAAGCTTTCTTT
TRBV20-1	.	TRBJ1-2	.	CSARGGQNPYGYTF	TGCAGCGCCCGGGGCGGGCAGAACCCTTATGGCTACACCTTC
TRBV20-1	few	TRBJ1-6	.	CSATRVPYNSPLHF	TGCAGTGCCACCAGGGTTCCCTATAATTCACCCCTCCACTTT
TRBV24-1	many	TRBJ1-1	TRBD1	CATSDPGTGDTEAFF	TGTGCCACCAGTGATCCAGGGACAGGGGACACTGAAGCTTTCTTT
TRBV4-2	many	TRBJ1-5	TRBD1	CASSQDRGQGQPQHF	TGTGCCAGCAGCCAGGACCGAGGACAGGGCCAGCCCCAGCATTTT
TRBV7-2	.	TRBJ2-5	.	CASTSYSRETQYF	TGTGCCAGCACCTCATACAGTCGGGAGACCCAGTACTTC